Sequencing of this T cell receptor (beta chain) was carried out in a study of response to subunit inactivated influenza vaccine. Regarding the study as a whole: After each seasonal influenza vaccination, few new T cells are recruited, the authors suggested.

Using its own MiXCR run on the RT-PCR reads, TCRdb lists one record per CDR3 protein. The sample carries about 540,000 distinct CDR3 sequences, under 30% recorded once. The germline gives CDR1 MDHEN, CDR2 SYDVKM. Trimming pared 0 bases from V and 7 bases from J, leaving 10 bases between. This CDR3 has 15 residues. A note on this clonotype: What it binds is not known.

These records were also assigned to another study, of T cells expressing NK-cell markers. As that report states: TCR beta cDNA was made by 5'RACE template switching with UMIs. In four donors, these clonotypes also led the CD3+CD56-NKG2C+ fraction.

This TCR came from a man aged 45-65 years who received an inactivated influenza vaccine. The sequencing used CD4+ T cells sorted from PBMCs, collected 12 days after vaccination. The V call is TRBV28, the J call TRBJ1-6; D remains ambiguous. Written as DNA, the CDR3 is TGTGCCAGCAGTTTATGGGGCCAAGGGAATTCACCCCTCCACTTT. It encodes CASSLWGQGNSPLHF.